These T cell receptor beta chains were read from a single sample in a study of early T cells in non-severe SARS-CoV-2 infection. TCRdb recomputed calls from the 5' RACE reads with MiXCR, one row per CDR3 protein. This repertoire shows around 80,000 distinct CDR3 sequences, roughly 13% found once; its top ten account for 1.4%. Sequencing was done on a sample of whole blood. The receptor source for this set is an adult who was a healthcare worker with PCR-confirmed SARS-CoV-2 infection or an uninfected control (not recorded which). The CDR3 runs from the conserved cysteine through the conserved F or W.

cdr3_length	v_call	j_call	cdr3_aa
14	TRBV27	TRBJ2-5	CASMGLASSETQYF
13	TRBV29-1	TRBJ1-5	CSVTGGSNQPQHF
16	TRBV18	TRBJ2-3	CASSPLGLLATDTQYF
18	TRBV18	TRBJ1-3	CASSPLPAGVDSGNTIYF
13	TRBV2	TRBJ2-2	CASRSGLSGELFF
13	TRBV9	TRBJ2-7	CASSGGQNYEQYF
13	TRBV6-1	TRBJ1-5	CASSEGTGQPQHF
14	TRBV3-1	TRBJ1-6	CASSPLGVRSPLHF
14	TRBV11-2	TRBJ2-7	CASSLGTSPYEQYF
17	TRBV7-2	TRBJ2-3	CASSLVRSSGGASKQYF
15	TRBV19	TRBJ2-4	CASSIEARAKNIQYF
13	TRBV7-3	TRBJ2-1	CASSLDGNNEQFF
15	TRBV12-3/TRBV12-4	TRBJ2-7	CASSPTGGTGVEQYF
20	TRBV6-1	TRBJ1-5	CATTPWGMGDSGYSNQPQHF
17	TRBV7-6	TRBJ1-1	CASSREPYSFMDTEAFF
13	TRBV20-1	TRBJ1-2	CSARPTGRGGYTF
16	TRBV7-9	TRBJ1-2	CASTSYLGGGEDGYTF
14	TRBV5-1	TRBJ1-1	CASSLEAGNTEAFF
17	TRBV11-2	TRBJ2-7	CASSYKPTGTGSYEQYF
16	TRBV5-1	TRBJ2-7	CASSFSPSGVSYEQYF
15	TRBV3-1	TRBJ2-3	CASRPGLAVADTQYF
16	TRBV19	TRBJ2-4	CVSSRTADIAKNIQYF
14	TRBV20-1	TRBJ2-3	CSARGGTGFGTQYF
12	TRBV5-5	TRBJ2-4	CASSLDMAFQYF
15	TRBV27	TRBJ2-7	CASSLYLAGYYEQYF
16	TRBV10-1	TRBJ2-3	CASSESAQRGSDTQYF
17	TRBV7-6	TRBJ2-7	CASSSTRAGLARNEQYF
20	TRBV6-1	TRBJ2-6	CASSDMGLGRAKPGANVLTF
18	TRBV6-6	TRBJ1-1	CASSYLPSGTVKNTEAFF
12	TRBV20-1	TRBJ2-4	CSARWDQNIQYF
14	TRBV2	TRBJ1-2	CASGGQDDNYGYTF
15	TRBV20-1	TRBJ1-2	CSARDGTGVNYGYTF
14	TRBV5-5	TRBJ2-3	CASSLVGGEGAQYF
12	TRBV5-5	TRBJ1-2	CASSLGDYGYTF
13	TRBV29-1	TRBJ1-2	CSVEDRGVYGYTF
14	TRBV7-2	TRBJ2-7	CASSPLASSYEQYF
15	TRBV3-1	TRBJ2-3	CASSPSTKSLGAQYF